What follows are 4 T cell receptor beta chains derived from one specimen sequenced in a study of OX40 agonist ivuxolimab in advanced cancers. This table comes from immunoSEQ multiplex PCR, and its TCRdb copy is limited to in-frame clones, with some not included. The repertoire consists of about 24,000 clones, with roughly 88% occurring once and the leading ten covering more than 9%. The input for sequencing was CD4+ or CD8+ T cells sorted from blood, taken in a trial of the OX40 agonist ivuxolimab. These receptors were collected from an adult with an advanced solid tumor such as melanoma, head and neck, liver or kidney cancer.

The chain couples TRBV5-6 to TRBJ2-3; no clear D. Germline lookup yields CDR1 SGHDT and CDR2 YYEEEE. This CDR3 has 13 residues. V lost 4 bases and J lost 1, with 7 bases in between. In DNA, the CDR3 is TGTGCCAGCAGCGCCCAGGGCACAGATACGCAGTATTTT. Encoded protein: CASSAQGTDTQYF.

The CDR3 DNA is TGTGCCAGCAGTTTCGAGGGACAGGGAACCTACGAGCAGTACTTC. Protein: CASSFEGQGTYEQYF. J is TRBJ2-7 and V is TRBV28; 9 bases are a match to TRBD1. The CDR3 loop spans 15 amino acids. After removal of 3 bases from V and 2 bases from J, the junction contained 5 bases not matched to a gene. Germline V gene sequence: CDR1 MDHEN, CDR2 SYDVKM.

The rearrangement links TRBV5-1 to TRBJ2-3; D may be TRBD1 or TRBD2 (6 bases each). The CDR3 consists of 15 residues. Between the trimmed V and J ends, which lost 4 bases and 0 bases, there was a span of 12 bases. CDR1 and CDR2 from the germline V gene are SGHRS and YFSETQ. The CDR3 nucleotides read TGCGCCAGCAGCAGGGGGACTCTTAGCACAGATACGCAGTATTTT. Its protein product is CASSRGTLSTDTQYF.

V usage is TRBV2 and J usage is TRBJ2-5; 9 bases are shared with TRBD1. The J call could be wrong; TRBJ2-7 is a better fit for the DNA end. The germline V gene has CDR1 SNHLY and CDR2 FYNNEI. The CDR3 is 17 residues long. CDR3 sequence reads: CASSEPPGTGSPYEQYF. The CDR3 region has the DNA TGTGCCAGCAGTGAACCACCCGGGACAGGGTCACCCTACGAGCAGTACTTC.